Presented here are 8 T cell receptor beta chains from one specimen sequenced in a study of cytomegalovirus exposure and HLA in healthy donors. PCR used 60 Vbeta primers and 13 Jbeta primers. Data came from immunoSEQ multiplex PCR; TCRdb stores just in-frame clones and leaves some out. The sample has some 30,000 clones. What was sequenced was PBMCs. These receptors were obtained from a man in his forties in good health and CMV-seronegative.

This chain links TRBV5-6 with TRBJ2-7, with D perhaps TRBD1 (5 bases). The CDR3 runs to 13 residues. Germline V gives CDR1 SGHDT, CDR2 YYEEEE. Trimming left V 4 bases short and J 1 base short, with 9 bases between. For the CDR3, the DNA is TGTGCCAGCAGCGGGGCGGAATCCTACGAGCAGTACTTC. This encodes CASSGAESYEQYF.

The chain links TRBV4-1 to TRBJ2-1, with 7 bases fitting TRBD1. Germline V lookup: CDR1 MGHRA, CDR2 YSYEKL. This CDR3 is built from 14 residues. V dropped 0 bases and J dropped 6; count of bases not matched to a gene: 2. In DNA, the CDR3 is TGCGCCAGCAGCCAAGATCCAGGGGGCAATGAGCAGTTCTTC. Protein sequence: CASSQDPGGNEQFF.

V and J are TRBV6-6 and TRBJ2-7; 10 nucleotides match TRBD1. After removal of 3 bases from V and 4 bases from J, the junction contained 9 bases not matched to a gene. This CDR3 spans 16 amino acids. Germline CDR1 and CDR2: MNHNY and SVGAGI (reference sequence). In DNA form, the CDR3 reads TGTGCCAGCAGTTATGATTGGGGACAGGGGTCGTACGAGCAGTACTTC. It encodes CASSYDWGQGSYEQYF.

This chain uses TRBV12-5 with TRBJ1-2; 8 bases align to TRBD1. Trimming at V came to 1 base and at J to 5 bases, leaving 9 bases not matched to a gene. The CDR3 loop spans 16 amino acids. The germline CDR1 and CDR2 sequences are LGHNT and FRNRAP. This CDR3 is CASGLGGTGLGYGYTF. The CDR3 nucleotides read TGTGCTAGTGGTTTGGGAGGGACAGGATTGGGATATGGCTACACCTTC. The whole variable domain, filled in from reference TRBV12-5 and TRBJ1-2, reads DARVTQTPRHKVTEMGQEVTMRCQPILGHNTVFWYRQTMMQGLELLAYFRNRAPLDDSGMPKDRFSAEMPDATLATLKIQPSEPRDSAVYFCASGLGGTGLGYGYTFGSGTRLTVV.

CDR3: CASSYSAGVNEKLFF. The CDR3 bases are TGTGCCAGCAGTTACTCGGCGGGGGTTAATGAAAAACTGTTTTTT. The V and J genes are TRBV6-5 and TRBJ1-4, with D perhaps TRBD1 (5 bases). This CDR3 spans 15 amino acids. Germline CDR1 reads MNHEY; CDR2 reads SVGAGI. V lost 0 bases and J 4 bases, leaving 9 bases between the germline ends.

DNA for the CDR3: TGTGCCAGCAGCCCAGGGACAGGGGTTGAGCAGCCCCAGCATTTT. It codes for CASSPGTGVEQPQHF. The chain employs TRBV4-2 and TRBJ1-5, with 10 positions matching TRBD1. Per the germline V gene, CDR1 is LGHNA and CDR2 is YNFKEQ. J was trimmed by 7 bases and V by 4 bases; bases with no gene match: 7. The CDR3 spans 15 residues.

V gene TRBV5-5 combines with J gene TRBJ2-7, with D maybe TRBD1 (5 bases). V dropped 1 base and J dropped 5 bases, with 13 bases sitting between them. This CDR3 is built from 14 residues. Per the germline V gene, CDR1 is SGHKS and CDR2 is YYEKEE (reference sequence). This chain's CDR3 is CASSLHQGGNEQYF. In DNA, the CDR3 is TGTGCCAGCAGCTTGCACCAGGGTGGGAACGAGCAGTACTTC. The variable domain in full, with the rest retrieved from reference TRBV5-5 and TRBJ2-7, is DAGVTQSPTHLIKTRGQQVTLRCSPISGHKSVSWYQQVLGQGPQFIFQYYEKEERGRGNFPDRFSARQFPNYSSELNVNALLLGDSALYLCASSLHQGGNEQYFGPGTRLTVT.

The rearrangement uses TRBV7-2 and TRBJ1-5, with D unresolved. The CDR3 is 15 amino acids. The ends were cut back, 1 base at V and 4 bases at J, with 11 bases in the middle. Germline lookup yields CDR1 SGHTA and CDR2 FQGNSA. DNA for the CDR3: TGTGCCAGCAGCTTAGGAGGGCCCGTTAATCAGCCCCAGCATTTT. Its translation: CASSLGGPVNQPQHF.